The source of this TCR beta chain is a study of cytomegalovirus exposure and HLA in healthy donors. Generated by immunoSEQ multiplex PCR, the TCRdb table keeps only in-frame clones and is missing some. This sample has 45,000 to 70,000 clones, with 90% found just once. Study results and caveats: In vitro work confirmed that three CMV-associated chains recognize CMV antigens. Reported performance of the classifier showed diagnosis of cytomegalovirus status with high specificity and sensitivity. For most TCR sequences rarity was the rule, although some public TCRs occurred in many donors.

Worth noting for this clone: Its specificity is not known.

Germline CDR1 ENHRY, CDR2 SYGVKD. Trimming took 4 bases from V and 5 from J, leaving 14 bases between them. There are 14 residues in the CDR3. Sequencing was carried out using PBMCs. This sequence joins TRBV10-3 and TRBJ1-1, with D tentatively TRBD1 (6 bases). This clonotype was obtained from a man between 18 and 35 years old in good health and CMV-seronegative. The DNA of the CDR3 is TGTGCCATCAGTGGTTTGGGGGCACGGACTGAAGCTTTCTTT. It yields the protein CAISGLGARTEAFF.